This T cell receptor (beta chain) appears in the sequencing data of a study of T cell responses to AZD1222 COVID-19 vaccine. Assay used: immunoSEQ multiplex PCR; TCRdb lists only in-frame clones, some missing. The sample gives about 90,000 clones, approximately 90% of which show up once; around 5.5% is in the top ten. The germline V and J ends were trimmed by 1 base and 1 base, with 9 bases remaining between them. CDR3 length equals 14 residues. Germline V gene lookup returns CDR1 SQVTM and CDR2 ANQGSEA. Points on this clone: Its antigen remains unknown.

Findings and caveats of the study: Spike regions recognized by vaccine-associated CD4 TCRs spanned the protein, led by 160-218 and 743-854. Donors in the cohort were predominantly white British and more often female, and clonal diversity was possibly underestimated. Of the AZD1222 recipients, only 5 to 7 were seropositive at baseline. Only after the peak T cell response were repertoires sampled.

This chain uses TRBV29-1 with TRBJ2-3, with D perhaps matching TRBD2 (6 bases). This TCR derives from an adult in good health. The sample was peripheral blood, taken on day 0 of MenACWY control vaccination. The CDR3 bases are TGCAGCGTTGAAGCGGGGACTGGCACAGATACGCAGTATTTT. Translation: CSVEAGTGTDTQYF.